This T cell receptor beta chain was sequenced for a study of T cell clonality in common variable immunodeficiency. Caucasian heritage predominated among both patients and controls. Blood came from CVID subjects not ill and not taking immunomodulatory or immunosuppressive medication. Notes on the study in general: In common variable immunodeficiency, TCR beta chains reportedly carried fewer deletions and N-nucleotide insertions.

Measured with immunoSEQ multiplex PCR; TCRdb has only the in-frame clones, and not every one. The sample was found to contain some 30,000 clones, and every one recurs. This clone was found many times. The target antigen is unknown. The sequenced sample was peripheral blood mononuclear cells. This receptor was taken from a human donor with common variable immunodeficiency.

CDR3 sequence reads: CASSQAGSTDTQYF. CDR3 DNA, as far as it was read: TGTGCCAGCAGCCAAGCGGGGAGCACAGATACG. The chain combines TRBV7-3 with TRBJ2-3; 7 bases are a match to TRBD2. The read ends 3 residues before the CDR3 terminus; that terminus is restored from the germline J gene. This CDR3 comprises 14 residues. In germline, CDR1 is SGHTA, CDR2 FQGTGA. Trimming took 5 bases from V and 0 from J; bases not matched to a gene: 2.